The clone carrying this T cell receptor beta chain has just a few counts. The target antigen is unknown. This sample stems from a study of T-cell memory formation after mild COVID-19. General study findings and limits: Whether day 37 second-wave clones are SARS-CoV-2-specific was not confirmed. Shrinking CD4+ clones resided mostly in CM and EM, and CD8+ ones in EMRA.

TCRdb re-called the 5' RACE reads through MiXCR, storing one row per CDR3 protein. The sample consists of under 300,000 distinct CDR3 sequences, about 15% of them appearing once. With 3 bases removed from V and 0 bases from J, the gap between germline ends came to 12 bases. CDR1 DFQATT and CDR2 SNEGSKA come from the germline V gene (reference sequence). The CDR3 has 15 residues. The sequenced sample was PBMCs or a T cell subset sorted from them (not recorded which). The TCR comes from a man aged 18 to 29 who had mild COVID-19 (a few samples of this study predate the infection). Cell type and time point are not known. The genes are TRBV20-1 and TRBJ1-5; D may be TRBD1 (5 bases). The CDR3 is CSARTVPYSNQPQHF. CDR3 bases: TGCAGTGCTAGGACAGTCCCCTATAGCAATCAGCCCCAGCATTTT.